This is a list of T cell receptor beta chains from one sample in a study of blood T cell repertoires in COVID-19. Sequencing used immunoSEQ multiplex PCR; TCRdb keeps in-frame clones, though not all of them. The sample carries about 310,000 clones, 89% recorded once. The sample taken for sequencing was PBMCs or T cells enriched from blood (not recorded which). All receptors come from a man aged 55 to 70 who had recovered from COVID-19. Each CDR3 is given with its conserved first and last residue. Fields, in order: clone size, J gene, D gene, V gene, CDR3 protein, CDR3 DNA. A D gene is named only where the DNA matches it firmly. Size values are once, few and many counts, or a class for expanded clones, and some rows have none.

size: -; J: TRBJ2-2; D: -; V: TRBV2; CDR3: CASSDGSGTGELFF; DNA: TGTGCCAGCAGTGACGGGAGTGGGACCGGGGAGCTGTTTTTT
size: -; J: TRBJ2-7; D: -; V: TRBV6-5; CDR3: CASSLAGTYEQYF; DNA: TGTGCCAGCAGTCTCGCCGGGACCTACGAGCAGTACTTC
size: -; J: TRBJ2-2; D: -; V: TRBV19; CDR3: CASTTRDWWAGELFF; DNA: TGTGCCAGTACGACTCGGGACTGGTGGGCCGGGGAGCTGTTTTTT
size: once; J: TRBJ1-2; D: TRBD1; V: TRBV3-1/TRBV3-2; CDR3: CASSQLNRGRSGGYTF; DNA: TGTGCCAGCAGCCAGCTTAACAGGGGGCGTAGTGGGGGCTACACCTTC
size: -; J: TRBJ1-6; D: TRBD1; V: TRBV6-5; CDR3: CASSYSGTGPPLHF; DNA: TGTGCCAGCAGTTACTCCGGGACAGGACCACCCCTCCACTTT
size: once; J: TRBJ1-4; D: -; V: TRBV11-2; CDR3: CASSPGGLLNEKLFF; DNA: TGTGCCAGCAGCCCCGGGGGGCTACTTAATGAAAAACTGTTTTTT
size: -; J: TRBJ1-1; D: -; V: TRBV14; CDR3: CASSLGVGTEAFF; DNA: TGTGCCAGCAGCCTAGGAGTTGGCACTGAAGCTTTCTTT
size: once; J: TRBJ1-5; D: TRBD1; V: TRBV4-2; CDR3: CASSQVGGGFGESHQPQHF; DNA: TGTGCCAGCAGCCAAGTAGGGGGCGGTTTTGGGGAGAGTCATCAGCCCCAGCATTTT
size: -; J: TRBJ2-3; D: TRBD2; V: TRBV25-1; CDR3: CASSEKGLAIGDTQYF; DNA: TGTGCCAGCAGTGAAAAGGGACTAGCGATCGGAGATACGCAGTATTTT
size: -; J: TRBJ2-5; D: -; V: TRBV2; CDR3: CASSEIEGETQYF; DNA: TGTGCCAGCAGTGAGATTGAGGGAGAGACCCAGTACTTC
size: -; J: TRBJ2-3; D: TRBD2; V: TRBV25-1; CDR3: CASSGTLIAGASDTQYF; DNA: TGTGCCAGCAGTGGTACTCTTATAGCGGGAGCCTCAGATACGCAGTATTTT
size: -; J: TRBJ2-3; D: -; V: TRBV5-4; CDR3: CASSAGTARGGTDTQYF; DNA: TGTGCCAGCAGCGCAGGGACTGCCAGGGGGGGCACAGATACGCAGTATTTT
size: -; J: TRBJ1-2; D: -; V: TRBV20-1; CDR3: CSASQADYGYTF; DNA: TGCAGTGCTAGTCAGGCAGACTATGGCTACACCTTC
size: -; J: TRBJ2-3; D: TRBD2; V: TRBV27; CDR3: CASSPRMGGGSTQYF; DNA: TGTGCCAGCAGTCCCCGGATGGGGGGAGGGTCTACGCAGTATTTT
size: -; J: TRBJ2-3; D: TRBD2; V: TRBV7-2; CDR3: CASSLSAGGTTDTQYF; DNA: TGTGCCAGCAGCTTATCGGCGGGAGGGACCACAGATACGCAGTATTTT
size: -; J: TRBJ1-1; D: TRBD1; V: TRBV10-3; CDR3: CAISDSDRGTEAFF; DNA: TGTGCCATCAGTGACTCGGACAGGGGGACTGAAGCTTTCTTT
size: -; J: TRBJ2-7; D: TRBD2; V: TRBV5-1; CDR3: CASSLVSLAGGSYEQYF; DNA: TGCGCCAGCAGCTTGGTTTCTCTAGCGGGAGGATCCTACGAGCAGTACTTC
size: -; J: TRBJ2-7; D: TRBD2; V: TRBV28; CDR3: CASSGTSGITFYEQYF; DNA: TGTGCCAGCAGTGGGACTAGCGGGATCACCTTCTACGAGCAGTACTTC
size: -; J: TRBJ2-3; D: TRBD2; V: TRBV5-1; CDR3: CASSLEAGGPTDTQYF; DNA: TGCGCCAGCAGCTTGGAGGCGGGAGGGCCCACAGATACGCAGTATTTT
size: few; J: TRBJ1-2; D: TRBD1; V: TRBV6-5; CDR3: CASTAQGARGSGYTF; DNA: TGTGCCAGCACCGCGCAGGGGGCGCGAGGGAGTGGCTACACCTTC
size: -; J: TRBJ2-5; D: -; V: TRBV10-1; CDR3: CASSGFESETQYF; DNA: TGCGCCAGCAGCGGGTTTGAGTCCGAGACCCAGTACTTC
size: -; J: TRBJ1-2; D: -; V: TRBV24-1; CDR3: CATSDRGAGPNYGYTF; DNA: TGTGCCACCAGTGACCGCGGGGCAGGACCTAACTATGGCTACACCTTC
size: -; J: TRBJ2-2; D: TRBD2; V: TRBV7-8; CDR3: CASSLAMGLAGTNTGELFF; DNA: TGTGCCAGCAGCTTAGCGATGGGACTAGCGGGAACGAACACCGGGGAGCTGTTTTTT
size: -; J: TRBJ2-1; D: -; V: TRBV4-1; CDR3: CASSPGNRGSHEQFF; DNA: TGCGCCAGCAGCCCGGGGAACCGAGGGAGCCATGAGCAGTTCTTC
size: -; J: TRBJ2-5; D: -; V: TRBV6-5; CDR3: CASSRTRRETQYF; DNA: TGTGCCAGCAGTCGCACTAGAAGAGAGACCCAGTACTTC
size: few; J: TRBJ2-1; D: TRBD2; V: TRBV3-1/TRBV3-2; CDR3: CASTRLGGEQFF; DNA: TGTGCCAGCACTCGGCTCGGGGGGGAGCAGTTCTTC
size: -; J: TRBJ2-3; D: TRBD1; V: TRBV5-1; CDR3: CASSPTGGYLDTQYF; DNA: TGCGCCAGCAGCCCGACAGGGGGGTATTTAGATACGCAGTATTTT
size: -; J: TRBJ2-2; D: -; V: TRBV2; CDR3: CASIRERNTGELFF; DNA: TGTGCCAGCATACGGGAGAGGAACACCGGGGAGCTGTTTTTT
size: few; J: TRBJ2-2; D: TRBD1; V: TRBV5-4; CDR3: CASRDDRVANTGELFF; DNA: TGTGCCAGCAGAGACGACAGGGTCGCGAACACCGGGGAGCTGTTTTTT
size: -; J: TRBJ1-1; D: -; V: TRBV28; CDR3: CARRPRAVNTEAFF; DNA: TGTGCCCGCCGCCCCAGGGCAGTTAACACTGAAGCTTTCTTT
size: -; J: TRBJ2-5; D: TRBD1; V: TRBV24-1; CDR3: CATSGTGGLGETQYF; DNA: TGTGCCACCAGTGGGACAGGGGGATTGGGAGAGACCCAGTACTTC
size: -; J: TRBJ2-1; D: -; V: TRBV28; CDR3: CASLTSRGYNEQFF; DNA: TGTGCCAGCCTAACTAGCCGGGGTTACAATGAGCAGTTCTTC
size: -; J: TRBJ2-7; D: TRBD2; V: TRBV12-5; CDR3: CASGSGTSGRLSPGEQYF; DNA: TGTGCTAGTGGTAGCGGGACTAGCGGGAGACTCAGTCCGGGCGAGCAGTACTTC
size: -; J: TRBJ2-4; D: -; V: TRBV19; CDR3: CASSKVQGENIQYF; DNA: TGTGCCAGTAGTAAAGTACAGGGCGAGAACATTCAGTACTTC
size: -; J: TRBJ2-2; D: TRBD1; V: TRBV4-2; CDR3: CASSPKQGARNGELFF; DNA: TGTGCCAGCAGCCCGAAACAGGGGGCGCGCAACGGGGAGCTGTTTTTT